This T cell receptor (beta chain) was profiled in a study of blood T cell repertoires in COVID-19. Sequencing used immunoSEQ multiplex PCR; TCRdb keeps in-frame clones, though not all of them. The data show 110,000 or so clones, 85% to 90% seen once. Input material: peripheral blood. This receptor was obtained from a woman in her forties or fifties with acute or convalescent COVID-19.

The CDR3 loop is CASSLQGSAEQFF. The CDR3 coding sequence is TGTGCCAGCAGCTTGCAGGGATCGGCTGAGCAGTTCTTC. This sequence joins TRBV5-4 and TRBJ2-1; TRBD1 is a possible D gene (5 bases). CDR3 length: 13 residues. V was shortened by 1 base and J by 9 bases, with 11 bases between the two germline ends. CDR1 is SGHNT, CDR2 YYREEE, per germline (reference sequence).